The 27 T cell receptor beta chains presented below share a single source sample, sequenced in a study of blood T cell repertoires in COVID-19. Method: immunoSEQ multiplex PCR; TCRdb's copy keeps in-frame clones and lacks some. The sample carries about 170,000 clones, approximately 91% recorded once. The specimen sequenced was peripheral blood. Every receptor here comes from a man younger than 35 with COVID-19, enrolled during active disease.

The rearrangement joins TRBV19 to TRBJ1-2; 8 positions match TRBD1. The CDR3 has 14 amino acids. V lost 8 bases and J lost 4; bases outside the gene matches: 9. Per the germline V gene, CDR1 is LNHDA and CDR2 is SQIVND (reference sequence). This CDR3 reads CASQSRDRLYGYTF. CDR3 nucleotide sequence: TGTGCCAGTCAAAGCCGGGACAGGCTCTATGGCTACACCTTC.

This clone was picked up one time. The chain joins TRBV11-2 to TRBJ1-2; TRBD1 agrees at 7 bases. The length of the CDR3 is 14 residues. V trimming: 6 bases; J trimming: 3 bases; junction bases outside the gene matches: 7. Germline V gene data show CDR1 as SGHAT and CDR2 as FQNNGV. The CDR3 bases are TGTGCCAGCAGAGATACAGGGGATTACTATGGCTACACCTTC. Protein: CASRDTGDYYGYTF.

CDR3: CASRVLAGSHEQYF. The DNA for the CDR3 is TGTGCCAGCAGAGTGCTAGCGGGTAGCCACGAGCAGTACTTC. The rearrangement uses TRBV2 and TRBJ2-7; 8 nucleotides agree with TRBD2. The germline gives CDR1 SNHLY, CDR2 FYNNEI. V gave up 6 bases and J gave up 5 bases; unmatched junction bases: 9. This CDR3 spans 14 amino acids.

The J gene is TRBJ2-1, the V gene TRBV5-1; 7 bases agree with TRBD1. Germline V gene data show CDR1 as SGHRS and CDR2 as YFSETQ. The junction had 11 bases not matched to a gene; V was cut back by 1 base and J by 7 bases. This CDR3 comprises 16 residues. The CDR3 here is CASSLNWGTARNEQFF. DNA for the CDR3: TGCGCCAGCAGCTTGAATTGGGGGACAGCTAGGAATGAGCAGTTCTTC.

This chain links TRBV19 with TRBJ1-1; no clear D. The CDR3 extends over 15 amino acids. Trimming cost V 1 base and J 0 bases, with 9 bases left between them. CDR1 and CDR2 from the germline V gene are LNHDA and SQIVND (reference sequence). CDR3 coding DNA: TGTGCCAGTAGTATAGGCGGGCTAATGAACACTGAAGCTTTCTTT. Translation: CASSIGGLMNTEAFF.

This chain links TRBV6-5 with TRBJ2-7; possibly TRBD1 for D (5 bases). V lost 2 bases to trimming and J lost 9 bases, with 17 bases between them. Per the germline V gene, CDR1 is MNHEY and CDR2 is SVGAGI. The CDR3 totals 14 residues. CDR3 coding DNA: TGTGCCAGCAGTTACGCTGGGGCCCCCTCGGGGCAGTACTTC. It encodes CASSYAGAPSGQYF.

For the CDR3, the DNA is TGTGCCAGCAGCCCACTAGCCCCCGGAGACGAGCAGTACTTC. The encoded protein is CASSPLAPGDEQYF. The chain combines TRBV28 with TRBJ2-7; TRBD2 is a possible D gene (6 bases). CDR1 and CDR2 from the germline V gene are MDHEN and SYDVKM. The CDR3 runs to 14 residues. Trimming cost V 6 bases and J 5 bases, with 17 bases left between them.

The genes are TRBV28 and TRBJ1-1; D might be TRBD1 (5 bases). This CDR3 region has 14 residues. Trimming cost V 3 bases and J 5 bases, with 13 bases left between them. Germline V gene lookup returns CDR1 MDHEN and CDR2 SYDVKM. CDR3 residues: CASSLGRRGTEAFF. DNA of the CDR3: TGTGCCAGCAGTTTGGGGCGGCGGGGGACTGAAGCTTTCTTT.

This rearrangement joins TRBV2 to TRBJ1-6; 8 nucleotides match TRBD1. Germline V gives CDR1 SNHLY, CDR2 FYNNEI. The CDR3 sequence is 15 residues long. V shed 6 bases, J shed 7 bases, and the junction held 8 bases outside the gene matches. The CDR3 nucleotides read TGTGCCAGCAGAGATTACAGGGGGGCGAATTCACCCCTCCACTTT. This encodes CASRDYRGANSPLHF. Filled out from reference TRBV2 and TRBJ1-6, the complete variable domain reads EPEVTQTPSHQVTQMGQEVILRCVPISNHLYFYWYRQILGQKVEFLVSFYNNEISEKSEIFDDQFSVERPDGSNFTLKIRSTKLEDSAMYFCASRDYRGANSPLHFGNGTRLTVT.

The chain links TRBV4-3 to TRBJ2-3, with D uncertain. Trimming cost V 0 bases and J 1 base, with 5 bases left between them. Per the germline V gene, CDR1 is LGHNA and CDR2 is YSLEER. The CDR3 runs to 14 residues. DNA for the CDR3: TGCGCCAGCAGCCAAGATATCCGCACAGATACGCAGTATTTT. It yields the protein CASSQDIRTDTQYF.

The V gene is TRBV11-1, the J gene TRBJ1-1, with D uncertain. Germline V gene data show CDR1 as SGHAT and CDR2 as FQDESV (reference sequence). With 2 bases removed from V and 1 base from J, the gap between germline ends came to 14 bases. The CDR3 spans 16 residues. Here the CDR3 DNA reads TGTGCCAGCAGCTTACGGGGAGCCCTGGGGAACACTGAAGCTTTCTTT. Translated, it gives CASSLRGALGNTEAFF.

The chain couples TRBV10-3 to TRBJ2-7, with D tentatively TRBD1 (6 bases). Germline-derived CDR1 and CDR2 are ENHRY and SYGVKD. Trimming shortened V by 10 bases and J by 0 bases, and 16 bases separated the two germline ends. This CDR3 comprises 14 residues. The CDR3 region is CATRNRVSSYEQYF. The CDR3 DNA reads TGTGCCACCAGAAACAGGGTGAGCTCCTACGAGCAGTACTTC.

This rearrangement joins TRBV27 to TRBJ2-2; 7 bases agree with TRBD2. V lost 10 bases and J lost 2; bases outside the gene matches: 7. Per germline, CDR1 MNHEY and CDR2 SMNVEV (reference sequence). The CDR3 runs to 14 residues. The CDR3 sequence is CATRLAVNTGELFF. As DNA, the CDR3 is TGTGCCACCAGGCTAGCGGTAAACACCGGGGAGCTGTTTTTT.

In this sample, this clone turned up a few times. The V call is TRBV30, the J call TRBJ2-2, with 8 bases identical to TRBD1. From germline, CDR1 is GTSNPN and CDR2 SVGIG (reference sequence). The CDR3 totals 16 residues. V shed 2 bases and J 5 bases; nucleotides not matched to a gene: 10. CDR3 in amino acids: CAWSRFGQGGTGELFF. The CDR3 bases are TGTGCCTGGAGTAGGTTTGGACAGGGAGGAACCGGGGAGCTGTTTTTT.

This sequence joins TRBV28 and TRBJ2-2, with TRBD1 identical over 9 bases. Germline V CDR1 and CDR2: MDHEN, SYDVKM. V dropped 6 bases and J dropped 0; count of bases not matched to a gene: 8. The CDR3 totals 17 residues. CDR3 sequence: CASSLPGQGPNTGELFF. The CDR3 DNA reads as TGTGCCAGCAGCCTACCGGGACAGGGCCCGAACACCGGGGAGCTGTTTTTT.

The chain links TRBV29-1 to TRBJ2-7; 11 positions agree with TRBD2. V lost 4 bases to trimming and J lost 2 bases; unmatched junction nucleotides: 4. The CDR3 is made up of 14 amino acids. From germline, CDR1 is SQVTM and CDR2 ANQGSEA. The CDR3 DNA reads TGCAGCGTTGTTCGACTAGCGGGGCCCTACGAGCAGTACTTC. It specifies CSVVRLAGPYEQYF.

The genes are TRBV7-8 and TRBJ1-3; D unresolved. CDR3 size: 12 residues. In germline, CDR1 is SGHVS, CDR2 FQNEAQ. CDR3 region: CGWEASGNTIYF. The DNA of the CDR3 is TGTGGGTGGGAGGCCTCTGGAAACACCATATATTTT.

This chain uses TRBV7-8 with TRBJ2-1, with 8 bases matching TRBD2. Per the germline V gene, CDR1 is SGHVS and CDR2 is FQNEAQ. With V trimmed by 4 bases and J by 8 bases, 10 bases remained unmatched. The CDR3 covers 15 residues. As DNA, the CDR3 is TGTGCCAGCAGCTCCCCGGGGGTAGCGGGACATGAGCAGTTCTTC. It codes for CASSSPGVAGHEQFF.

This clone was seen only once. V and J are TRBV6-1 and TRBJ2-1; TRBD2 agrees at 8 bases. The V gene end was trimmed by 2 bases and the J gene end by 10 bases; junction bases not matched to a gene: 13. Per germline, CDR1 MNHNS and CDR2 SASEGT. CDR3 size: 16 residues. The CDR3 coding sequence is TGTGCCAGCAGTGAAATCCCGGGACTAGTTGAGGGCGAGCAGTTCTTC. Protein: CASSEIPGLVEGEQFF.

J is TRBJ1-2 and V is TRBV28, with D perhaps matching TRBD1 (6 bases). There are 14 residues in the CDR3. Germline V gene lookup returns CDR1 MDHEN and CDR2 SYDVKM. V was clipped by 5 bases and J by 6 bases, with 16 bases between them. CDR3 coding DNA: TGTGCCAGCAGTCAGGGGAGGGGTGAGGATGGCTACACCTTC. The encoded protein is CASSQGRGEDGYTF.

This clone has a handful of counts. The chain is built from TRBV7-9 and TRBJ2-7; 7 bases line up with TRBD2. V lost 4 bases to trimming and J lost 9 bases; unmatched junction nucleotides: 6. Looked up from germline, CDR1 is SEHNR and CDR2 is FQNEAQ (reference sequence). There are 12 residues in the CDR3. Here the CDR3 reads CASSSGERGQYF. In DNA, the CDR3 is TGTGCCAGCAGCTCTGGGGAGCGGGGGCAGTACTTC.

This chain joins TRBV28 and TRBJ1-2, with D perhaps matching TRBD1 (6 bases). Trimming left V 6 bases short and J 0 bases short, with 11 bases between. Germline V gene lookup returns CDR1 MDHEN and CDR2 SYDVKM. This CDR3 is 14 amino acids long. The CDR3 DNA reads as TGTGCCAGCAGACTGACAGGTTCTAACTATGGCTACACCTTC. It yields the protein CASRLTGSNYGYTF.

This chain uses TRBV9 with TRBJ1-1; no clear D gene. Per the germline V gene, CDR1 is SGDLS and CDR2 is YYNGEE. The CDR3 is 13 residues long. The germline V and J ends were trimmed by 0 bases and 4 bases, with 7 bases remaining between them. CDR3 nucleotide sequence: TGTGCCAGCAGCGTAGGTGGGCTCACTGAAGCTTTCTTT. It yields the protein CASSVGGLTEAFF.

The chain joins TRBV11-2 to TRBJ2-7, with 7 bases identical to TRBD1. Trimming cost V 3 bases and J 2 bases; bases outside gene matches: 1. The CDR3 runs 13 residues. Germline V gives CDR1 SGHAT, CDR2 FQNNGV. CDR3 in DNA: TGTGCCAGCAGCTTTGGGACAGCCTACGAGCAGTACTTC. Translated, it gives CASSFGTAYEQYF.

The chain uses TRBV19 and TRBJ2-1; 9 bases are a match to TRBD2. Germline assignment: CDR1 LNHDA and CDR2 SQIVND (reference sequence). CDR3 size: 14 residues. V was clipped by 3 bases and J by 5 bases; unmatched bases: 2. The CDR3 loop reads CASSMGLANNEQFF. Written as DNA, the CDR3 is TGTGCCAGTAGTATGGGACTAGCCAACAATGAGCAGTTCTTC.

J is TRBJ1-5 and V is TRBV5-1; D call uncertain. V dropped 1 base and J dropped 7 bases, with 9 bases sitting between them. The germline CDR1 and CDR2 sequences are SGHRS and YFSETQ. The CDR3 is 13 amino acids. The CDR3 region has the DNA TGCGCCAGCAGCTTGTTCGGTCGACAGCCCCAGCATTTT. As protein: CASSLFGRQPQHF. The full variable domain, rest sourced from reference TRBV5-1 and TRBJ1-5, is KAGVTQTPRYLIKTRGQQVTLSCSPISGHRSVSWYQQTPGQGLQFLFEYFSETQRNKGNFPGRFSGRQFSNSRSEMNVSTLELGDSALYLCASSLFGRQPQHFGDGTRLSIL.

The genes are TRBV24-1 and TRBJ1-5; D is uncertain. Trimming left V 4 bases short and J 11 bases short, with 11 bases between. The CDR3 consists of 12 residues. CDR1 KGHDR and CDR2 SFDVKD come from the germline V gene. The CDR3 reads CATSDQQRAQHF. CDR3 DNA: TGTGCCACCAGTGACCAGCAGCGAGCCCAGCATTTT.